Below, 30 T cell receptor beta chains from the same sample are listed, as sequenced in a study of blood T cell repertoires in COVID-19. Using immunoSEQ multiplex PCR, the repertoire was profiled, and TCRdb retains in-frame clones only, with some absent. The sample carries about 170,000 clones, 82% recorded once. Sequencing input: peripheral blood. All receptors derive from a woman in her thirties or forties with COVID-19, enrolled during active disease.

The chain combines TRBV6-4 with TRBJ2-1; 9 bases map to TRBD1. Germline CDR1 is MRHNA and CDR2 is SNTAGT. With 0 bases clipped from V and 7 bases from J, the junction kept 4 bases outside the gene matches. The CDR3 is made up of 15 amino acids. CDR3 sequence reads: CASSDSTGGRNEQFF. DNA of the CDR3: TGTGCCAGCAGTGACTCGACAGGGGGGAGGAATGAGCAGTTCTTC.

This clone was counted only a few times. J is TRBJ1-2 and V is TRBV29-1; a possible D gene is TRBD1 (6 bases). The CDR3 covers 8 residues. The germline V gene encodes CDR1 SQVTM and CDR2 ANQGSEA. For the CDR3, the DNA is TGCAGGGGGACAGGCTACACCTTC. Protein sequence: CRGTGYTF.

The chain combines TRBV12-3 or TRBV12-4 with TRBJ2-7; D unclear. The V gene lost 2 bases and the J gene lost 4 bases, with 6 bases spanning the gap. This CDR3 spans 12 amino acids. The CDR3, as DNA: TGTGCCAGCAGTTTAAACGGTTACGAGCAGTACTTC. Translating it yields CASSLNGYEQYF.

The chain carries TRBV5-1 and TRBJ1-2; 7 bases map to TRBD1. This CDR3 spans 14 amino acids. The V segment lost 2 bases and the J segment 6 bases; nucleotides outside the gene matches: 7. The germline gives CDR1 SGHRS, CDR2 YFSETQ. CDR3 sequence (DNA): TGCGCCAGCAGCTTCGGACAGGCTTGGGATGGCTACACCTTC. Residues: CASSFGQAWDGYTF.

V usage is TRBV7-8 and J usage is TRBJ2-2; 8 bases are shared with TRBD2. Germline V gives CDR1 SGHVS, CDR2 FQNEAQ. This CDR3 is 18 amino acids long. Germline trimming cut 2 bases from V and 3 bases from J; bases unmatched to any gene: 11. The CDR3 DNA is TGTGCCAGCAGCTTATCTTGGGGCGGGGGGCGCGACACCGGGGAGCTGTTTTTT. Its protein is CASSLSWGGGRDTGELFF.

The chain employs TRBV3-1 (or the pseudogene TRBV3-2) and TRBJ2-3; 7 bases line up with TRBD2. Trimming at V came to 1 base and at J to 4 bases, leaving 5 bases not matched to a gene. Germline V gives CDR1 LGHDT, CDR2 YNNKEL (reference sequence). This CDR3 comprises 15 residues. Here the CDR3 DNA reads TGTGCCAGCAGCCAAGTATCGGGGAGGGCAGATACGCAGTATTTT. Its translation is CASSQVSGRADTQYF.

V gene TRBV11-1 combines with J gene TRBJ1-2; 8 bases agree with TRBD1. CDR3 length: 15 amino acids. Germline lookup yields CDR1 SGHAT and CDR2 FQDESV (reference sequence). Unmatched junction bases numbered 9, after V lost 2 bases and J lost 7 bases. CDR3 protein: CASSLSPGQAGGYTF. In nucleotides, the CDR3 is TGTGCCAGCAGCTTAAGCCCGGGACAGGCGGGTGGCTACACCTTC. The variable domain in full, completed from reference TRBV11-1 and TRBJ1-2, reads EAEVAQSPRYKITEKSQAVAFWCDPISGHATLYWYRQILGQGPELLVQFQDESVVDDSQLPKDRFSAERLKGVDSTLKIQPAELGDSAMYLCASSLSPGQAGGYTFGSGTRLTVV.

The chain has TRBV9 and TRBJ2-1; 13 bases are a match to TRBD2. The CDR3 runs to 17 residues. Germline V gene lookup returns CDR1 SGDLS and CDR2 YYNGEE. J was trimmed by 9 bases and V by 5 bases; bases with no gene match: 14. The CDR3 nucleotides read TGTGCCAGCAGTCCGACTTCCGGGACTAGCGGGATTTTTGAGCAGTTCTTC. Translated, it gives CASSPTSGTSGIFEQFF.

The rearrangement joins TRBV7-6 to TRBJ2-1; 9 bases map to TRBD1. Germline V lookup: CDR1 SGHVS, CDR2 FNYEAQ. V shed 1 base, J shed 2 bases, and the junction held 0 bases outside the gene matches. This CDR3 comprises 15 residues. CDR3 coding DNA: TGTGCCAGCAGCTTAGGACAGGGGGCCTACAATGAGCAGTTCTTC. Its translation is CASSLGQGAYNEQFF.

This sequence joins TRBV19 and TRBJ2-3, with D unclear. Trimming shortened V by 3 bases and J by 5 bases, and 12 bases separated the two germline ends. Germline CDR1 and CDR2: LNHDA and SQIVND (reference sequence). The CDR3 has 14 residues. CDR3 region: CASSIRVVGDTQYF. CDR3 in DNA: TGTGCCAGTAGTATCCGGGTAGTAGGAGATACGCAGTATTTT.

This chain joins TRBV10-2 and TRBJ1-2, with D perhaps matching TRBD1 (6 bases). Looked up from germline, CDR1 is WSHSY and CDR2 is SAAADI. The CDR3 is 11 amino acids. V lost 10 bases and J 3 bases, leaving 9 bases between the germline ends. DNA for the CDR3: TGCGCCACTCGGACAGACTATGGCTACACCTTC. Protein: CATRTDYGYTF.

This chain links TRBV6-5 with TRBJ1-2; 7 nucleotides agree with TRBD1. The V and J ends lost 6 bases and 3 bases, in that order; junction bases with no gene match: 1. Germline assignment: CDR1 MNHEY and CDR2 SVGAGI. This CDR3 is built from 12 residues. The CDR3 spells CASRTGDYGYTF. The CDR3 bases are TGTGCCAGCAGAACAGGGGACTATGGCTACACCTTC.

The chain uses TRBV24-1 and TRBJ1-5; TRBD1 is a possible D gene (5 bases). Trimming took 5 bases from V and 5 from J, leaving 12 bases between them. Looked up from germline, CDR1 is KGHDR and CDR2 is SFDVKD. There are 14 residues in the CDR3. The CDR3 sequence is CATSAAGGYQPQHF. The CDR3 DNA reads TGTGCCACCAGTGCCGCCGGGGGGTATCAGCCCCAGCATTTT.

This rearrangement joins TRBV9 to TRBJ2-7; 14 bases agree with TRBD2. Losses at the gene ends were 3 bases for V and 5 bases for J; bases not matched to a gene: 7. In germline, CDR1 is SGDLS, CDR2 YYNGEE. CDR3 length equals 16 residues. CDR3 residues: CASSAPGTSGSHEQYF. In nucleotides, the CDR3 is TGTGCCAGCAGCGCCCCCGGGACTAGCGGGAGTCACGAGCAGTACTTC.

This chain joins TRBV18 and TRBJ1-2; the D is unclear. Germline-derived CDR1 and CDR2 are KGHSH and LQKENI. The germline V and J ends were trimmed by 3 bases and 4 bases, with 6 bases remaining between them. This CDR3 is 12 amino acids long. CDR3 in amino acids: CASSPAVYGYTF. CDR3 in DNA: TGTGCCAGCTCACCGGCGGTCTATGGCTACACCTTC.

The chain carries TRBV28 and TRBJ1-6; TRBD1 aligns across 8 bases. Germline loops: CDR1 MDHEN, CDR2 SYDVKM. The J segment lost 9 bases and the V segment lost 5 bases, leaving 9 bases of the junction unmatched. This CDR3 spans 15 amino acids. CDR3 sequence: CASSPRGQGGSPLHF. CDR3 DNA sequence: TGTGCCAGCAGTCCCCGAGGACAGGGAGGTTCACCCCTCCACTTT.

In this sample, this clone turned up once. This rearrangement joins TRBV5-1 to TRBJ2-7; a possible D gene is TRBD1 (6 bases). The CDR3 is 14 residues long. The V gene's germline CDR1 is SGHRS and CDR2 YFSETQ. Trimming took 6 bases from V and 0 from J, leaving 13 bases between them. The CDR3 DNA follows: TGCGCCAGCAAGGGGGAACTAAGCTCCTACGAGCAGTACTTC. It encodes CASKGELSSYEQYF.

The chain couples TRBV27 to TRBJ2-7, with TRBD1 matching 9 bases. Per germline, CDR1 MNHEY and CDR2 SMNVEV (reference sequence). J lost 2 bases, V lost 2 bases, and 4 bases had no gene match. CDR3 size: 15 residues. In nucleotides, the CDR3 is TGTGCCAGCAGTTTAAGCGGGACAGGGACCTACGAGCAGTACTTC. Its protein is CASSLSGTGTYEQYF.

V and J are TRBV6-1 and TRBJ1-4; tentative D call: TRBD1 (6 bases). Between the trimmed V and J ends, which lost 4 bases and 8 bases, there was a span of 20 bases. The CDR3 loop spans 16 amino acids. Germline CDR1 and CDR2: MNHNS and SASEGT. The CDR3 is CASSVTPGQLGEKLFF. The DNA of the CDR3 is TGTGCCAGCAGTGTAACCCCCGGACAGTTGGGGGAAAAACTGTTTTTT.

This clone was counted between two and nine times. V gene TRBV19 combines with J gene TRBJ1-1; no clear D. Per germline, CDR1 LNHDA and CDR2 SQIVND (reference sequence). CDR3 size: 15 residues. Trimming stripped 1 base from V and 0 bases from J, with 9 bases between. CDR3 in DNA: TGTGCCAGTAGTATAGGGCACCACATGAACACTGAAGCTTTCTTT. As protein: CASSIGHHMNTEAFF.

The CDR3, as DNA: TGTGCCAGCAGTTTATCGGCAGTCCTCTATCAGCCCCAGCATTTT. This codes for CASSLSAVLYQPQHF. The chain employs TRBV27 and TRBJ1-5; D gene unclear. The CDR3 is 15 residues long. Per germline, CDR1 MNHEY and CDR2 SMNVEV (reference sequence). V lost 0 bases to trimming and J lost 5 bases, with 11 bases between them.

This clone was seen a handful of times. The V call is TRBV5-4, the J call TRBJ2-1; a possible D gene is TRBD2 (5 bases). CDR1 and CDR2 from the germline V gene are SGHNT and YYREEE (reference sequence). V was shortened by 5 bases and J by 3 bases, with 15 bases between the two germline ends. The CDR3 is 15 amino acids. CDR3 coding DNA: TGTGCCAGCAGTGGACTGGTTTATGACTACAATGAGCAGTTCTTC. Amino acid sequence: CASSGLVYDYNEQFF.

V and J are TRBV18 and TRBJ1-1, with D possibly being TRBD1 (5 bases). The germline CDR1 and CDR2 sequences are KGHSH and LQKENI. Trimming took off 5 bases at V and 1 base at J, with 11 bases between the two ends. CDR3 length equals 14 residues. The CDR3 nucleotides are TGTGCCAGCTCAGGGGCCCGGAAGAACACTGAAGCTTTCTTT. Translated, it gives CASSGARKNTEAFF.

This rearrangement joins TRBV7-8 to TRBJ2-5, with 9 bases aligning to TRBD1. V was clipped by 8 bases and J by 4 bases; unmatched bases: 11. This CDR3 has 15 residues. CDR1 SGHVS and CDR2 FQNEAQ come from the germline V gene. CDR3 in DNA: TGTGCCAGCCGCCTGACAGGGGGAGCAGGAGAGACCCAGTACTTC. Amino acids: CASRLTGGAGETQYF.

The rearrangement uses TRBV5-6 and TRBJ1-1, with D unclear. CDR3 length: 13 residues. Per the germline V gene, CDR1 is SGHDT and CDR2 is YYEEEE. Deletions cut 1 base from V and 2 bases from J, with 6 bases between. The DNA for the CDR3 is TGTGCCAGCAGCTTGTTTCCTAACACTGAAGCTTTCTTT. Its protein is CASSLFPNTEAFF.

The V gene is TRBV9, the J gene TRBJ2-2; D is possibly TRBD2 (6 bases). V shed 0 bases and J shed 2 bases, with 8 bases lying between them. Germline values: CDR1 SGDLS, CDR2 YYNGEE. CDR3 length: 15 amino acids. The CDR3 sequence is CASSVGGTNTGELFF. As DNA, the CDR3 is TGTGCCAGCAGCGTAGGAGGGACTAACACCGGGGAGCTGTTTTTT.

This chain joins TRBV30 and TRBJ2-3; 7 bases agree with TRBD1. The germline V gene has CDR1 GTSNPN and CDR2 SVGIG (reference sequence). J lost 4 bases, V lost 2 bases, and 6 bases had no gene match. This CDR3 has 14 residues. CDR3 protein: CAWSSNRGSDTQYF. In nucleotides, the CDR3 is TGTGCCTGGAGTTCAAACAGGGGCTCAGATACGCAGTATTTT.

This clone occurred once. In nucleotides, the CDR3 is TGTGCCAGCAGCGTCATGTCGGGAAATGAGCAGTTCTTC. Protein sequence: CASSVMSGNEQFF. The gene calls are TRBV14 and TRBJ2-1; D perhaps matches TRBD2 (5 bases). V shed 5 bases and J shed 7 bases, with 12 bases lying between them. The length of the CDR3 is 13 residues. Germline-derived CDR1 and CDR2 are SGHDN and FVKESK. The full variable domain, rest sourced from reference TRBV14 and TRBJ2-1, is EAGVTQFPSHSVIEKGQTVTLRCDPISGHDNLYWYRRVMGKEIKFLLHFVKESKQDESGMPNNRFLAERTGGTYSTLKVQPAELEDSGVYFCASSVMSGNEQFFGPGTRLTVL.

Remarks on this clone: In the same sample, other DNA sequences code for this CDR3. The V and J genes are TRBV7-8 and TRBJ1-3, with D possibly being TRBD1 (6 bases). In germline, CDR1 is SGHVS, CDR2 FQNEAQ. The CDR3 has 13 residues. V was trimmed by 2 bases and J by 7 bases, leaving 9 bases between them. The CDR3 loop is CASSLYRGNTIYF. CDR3 DNA sequence: TGTGCCAGCAGCTTATATAGGGGGAACACCATATATTTT.

V usage is TRBV24-1 and J usage is TRBJ2-3, with D perhaps TRBD1 (6 bases). Germline CDR1 and CDR2: KGHDR and SFDVKD. The CDR3 runs 15 residues. Trimming removed 0 bases at V and 3 bases at J, with 9 bases between. The CDR3 protein is CATSDLSQGTDTQYF. CDR3 in DNA: TGTGCCACCAGTGATTTGAGTCAGGGGACAGATACGCAGTATTTT.